This TCR beta chain was captured in a study of blood T cell repertoires in COVID-19. The wider study: Acute-phase and convalescent COVID-19 samples originated in the United States, Italy and Spain. Sources were T cells, B-cell-depleted T cells, or PBMCs; the material itself was cDNA or gDNA.

Study processing details: From reference gene primer amplification, estimates of nucleated cell counts were derived. Only in-frame clones appear in the TCRdb table, and some are missing; sequencing was by immunoSEQ multiplex PCR. That table furnishes V, J and clone size, whereas the DNA furnished D and trimming. The sample consists of about 210,000 clones, around 82% of them appearing once. The CDR3 loop spans 18 amino acids. V dropped 3 bases and J dropped 0; count of bases not matched to a gene: 10. Germline V gives CDR1 KGHSH, CDR2 LQKENI. Sequencing was performed on peripheral blood. The clonotype was recovered from a woman aged 40-49 years with active or convalescent COVID-19. The V gene is TRBV18, the J gene TRBJ2-4, with TRBD1 matching 8 bases. The CDR3 DNA sequence: TGTGCCAGCTCACCGAGGGAAGGACAGGGCATAGCCAAAAACATTCAGTACTTC. Translation gives CASSPREGQGIAKNIQYF. The whole variable domain, remainder taken from reference TRBV18 and TRBJ2-4, is NAGVMQNPRHLVRRRGQEARLRCSPMKGHSHVYWYRQLPEEGLKFMVYLQKENIIDESGMPKERFSAEFPKEGPSILRIQQVVRGDSAAYFCASSPREGQGIAKNIQYFGAGTRLSVL.